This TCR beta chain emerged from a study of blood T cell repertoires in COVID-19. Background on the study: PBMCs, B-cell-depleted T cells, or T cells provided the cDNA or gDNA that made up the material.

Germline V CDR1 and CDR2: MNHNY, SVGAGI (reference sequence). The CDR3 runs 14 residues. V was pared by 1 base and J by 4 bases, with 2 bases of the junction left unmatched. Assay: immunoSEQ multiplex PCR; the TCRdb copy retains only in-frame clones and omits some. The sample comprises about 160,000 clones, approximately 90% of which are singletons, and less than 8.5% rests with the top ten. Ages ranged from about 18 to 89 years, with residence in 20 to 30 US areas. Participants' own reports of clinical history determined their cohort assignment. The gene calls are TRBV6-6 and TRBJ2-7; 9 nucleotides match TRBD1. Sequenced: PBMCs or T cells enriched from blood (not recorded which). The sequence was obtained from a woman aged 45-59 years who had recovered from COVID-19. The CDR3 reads CASSYWDREYEQYF. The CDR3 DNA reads TGTGCCAGCAGTTACTGGGACAGGGAGTACGAGCAGTACTTC.